The entry below gives a single TCR beta chain sequence along with its context. What it recognizes is unknown. This record belongs to a study of T-cell memory formation after mild COVID-19. Regarding the study as a whole: Among CD4+ contracting clones, most were CM and EM, and CD8+ ones EMRA.

TCRdb recomputed calls from the 5' RACE reads with MiXCR, one row per CDR3 protein. Among 470,000 or so distinct CDR3 sequences listed, roughly 25% were seen once. Germline CDR1 and CDR2: SNHLY and FYNNEI. The V segment lost 6 bases and the J segment 12 bases; nucleotides outside the gene matches: 13. This CDR3 contains 16 residues. The genes are TRBV2 and TRBJ2-5, with 16 positions matching TRBD2. The clonotype comes from an adult woman who had mild COVID-19 (a few samples of this study predate the infection). Cell type and time point are not known. Sequenced sample: PBMCs or a T cell subset sorted from them (not recorded which). The CDR3 loop reads CASRATTGTSGRAKYF. The CDR3, as DNA: TGTGCCAGCAGAGCAACTACCGGGACTAGCGGGAGGGCCAAGTACTTC.